This T cell receptor (beta chain) derives from a study of neurological immune-mediated disorders. Each TCR transcript was tagged with a 10-nucleotide random UMI during 5'RACE. TCRdb ran MiXCR on the 5' RACE reads and lists one entry per CDR3 protein. The data hold approximately 20,000 distinct CDR3 sequences, with roughly 14% observed a single time. This clonotype appeared many times. Its specificity is not known. General study points: Among expanded clones, no CDR3 amino acid sequences were shared across subjects, a pattern suggesting private repertoires in all groups.

The CDR3 covers 14 residues. V lost 1 base to trimming and J lost 1 base, with 6 bases between them. Germline CDR1 and CDR2: SGHTA and FQGNSA. Sequences were obtained from PBMCs. This chain connects TRBV7-2 to TRBJ2-3; D unresolved. This sequence was found in a female donor with HTLV-1-associated myelopathy (HAM/TSP). The DNA for the CDR3 is TGTGCCAGCAGCTTAGGTCGTGGCACAGATACGCAGTATTTT. Amino acids: CASSLGRGTDTQYF.